This T cell receptor beta chain appears in the sequencing data of a study of radiotherapy plus CTLA-4 blockade in lung cancer. Assay: immunoSEQ multiplex PCR; the TCRdb copy retains only in-frame clones and omits some. The table includes 47,000 or so clones, around 83% detected once. Germline CDR1 LNHDA, CDR2 SQIVND (reference sequence). This CDR3 is built from 16 residues. This material consisted of peripheral blood, taken from a patient treated with radiotherapy plus ipilimumab. The sequence came from a human donor with non-small cell lung cancer whose response to radiotherapy plus ipilimumab could not be evaluated. V usage is TRBV19 and J usage is TRBJ2-5; 7 bases are shared with TRBD1. The closer fit of TRBJ2-7 to the DNA end suggests the J call may be wrong. Here the CDR3 DNA reads TGTGCCAGTCCCATTAATGGGACAGCCACAATTTACGAGCAGTACTTC. This encodes CASPINGTATIYEQYF.